These 20 T cell receptor beta chains share one sample of origin, sequenced in a study of cytomegalovirus exposure and HLA in healthy donors. A multiplex PCR was run with 60 Vbeta primers and 13 Jbeta primers. Here immunoSEQ multiplex PCR was the method, and the copy in TCRdb shows in-frame clones only, minus some. This sample has 210,000 or so clones, with roughly 73% found just once. Sequencing was performed on PBMCs. The receptor source for this set is a woman younger than 45 in good health and CMV-seropositive.

The rearrangement links TRBV7-2 to TRBJ2-7; 8 bases map to TRBD1. Per germline, CDR1 SGHTA and CDR2 FQGNSA. V shed 1 base and J 0 bases; nucleotides not matched to a gene: 11. The CDR3 consists of 18 residues. The CDR3 loop is CASSLETGASISSYEQYF. The DNA of the CDR3 is TGTGCCAGCAGCTTAGAGACAGGGGCCTCAATTAGCTCCTACGAGCAGTACTTC.

The CDR3 protein is CASSPSSTGDTEAFF. CDR3 coding DNA: TGTGCCAGCTCACCGTCCTCAACAGGGGACACTGAAGCTTTCTTT. The V call is TRBV18, the J call TRBJ1-1, with TRBD1 matching 7 bases. Germline CDR1 reads KGHSH; CDR2 reads LQKENI. The length of the CDR3 is 15 residues. Germline trimming cut 3 bases from V and 3 bases from J; bases unmatched to any gene: 7. Full variable domain (outside the CDR3, taken from reference TRBV18 and TRBJ1-1): NAGVMQNPRHLVRRRGQEARLRCSPMKGHSHVYWYRQLPEEGLKFMVYLQKENIIDESGMPKERFSAEFPKEGPSILRIQQVVRGDSAAYFCASSPSSTGDTEAFFGQGTRLTVV.

The chain recombines TRBV5-4 with TRBJ2-5, with D possibly TRBD1 on 6 matching bases. In germline, CDR1 is SGHNT, CDR2 YYREEE (reference sequence). The CDR3 has 13 residues. V lost 3 bases, J lost 5 bases, and 11 bases lay in between. CDR3: CASSSRGIETQYF. The CDR3 nucleotides read TGTGCCAGCAGCTCCAGGGGTATTGAGACCCAGTACTTC.

The chain employs TRBV7-9 and TRBJ2-4; a possible D gene is TRBD2 (6 bases). Trimming cost V 0 bases and J 3 bases, with 12 bases left between them. CDR1 is SEHNR, CDR2 FQNEAQ, per germline (reference sequence). The CDR3 loop spans 16 amino acids. The DNA of the CDR3 is TGTGCCAGCAGCTTAGCCGGGACTCGGGGCAAAAACATTCAGTACTTC. Its protein product is CASSLAGTRGKNIQYF.

The gene calls are TRBV5-8 and TRBJ1-6; tentatively, D is TRBD1 (5 bases). The CDR3 totals 17 residues. Trimming stripped 4 bases from V and 8 bases from J, with 22 bases between. CDR1 is SGHTS, CDR2 YDEGEE, per germline. The CDR3 sequence is CASSRFTGTPRDSPLHF. CDR3 DNA: TGTGCCAGCAGCCGATTTACAGGCACACCCCGGGATTCACCCCTCCACTTT.

In its sample, this clone was seen a few times. The chain recombines TRBV19 with TRBJ1-5; D is possibly TRBD1 (6 bases). Germline values: CDR1 LNHDA, CDR2 SQIVND (reference sequence). Trimming took off 8 bases at V and 4 bases at J, with 12 bases between the two ends. The CDR3 extends over 13 amino acids. The CDR3 sequence is CASDDRPNQPQHF. DNA of the CDR3: TGTGCCAGTGATGACAGGCCTAATCAGCCCCAGCATTTT.

The V call is TRBV12-5, the J call TRBJ2-1; possible D gene TRBD2, 6 bases. The length of the CDR3 is 18 residues. Per the germline V gene, CDR1 is LGHNT and CDR2 is FRNRAP. V shed 1 base and J shed 10 bases, with 26 bases lying between them. CDR3: CASGLALSGSWYGGEQFF. The CDR3 DNA follows: TGTGCTAGTGGTTTGGCCCTGTCTGGTAGCTGGTACGGAGGGGAGCAGTTCTTC.

The chain combines TRBV2 with TRBJ2-7; D is perhaps TRBD1 (5 bases). The germline CDR1 and CDR2 sequences are SNHLY and FYNNEI. The germline V and J ends were trimmed by 8 bases and 3 bases, with 14 bases remaining between them. This CDR3 spans 13 amino acids. The DNA for the CDR3 is TGTGCCAGCGCGTGGGGCAGGGACTACGAGCAGTACTTC. It yields the protein CASAWGRDYEQYF.

This chain links TRBV5-1 with TRBJ2-7, with 10 bases matching TRBD1. CDR1 SGHRS and CDR2 YFSETQ come from the germline V gene. The CDR3 length is 16 residues. Trimming removed 4 bases from V and 4 bases from J; junction bases left unmatched: 11. The CDR3 loop reads CASSDVGTGVWYEQYF. CDR3 bases: TGCGCCAGCAGCGATGTGGGGACAGGGGTCTGGTACGAGCAGTACTTC.

CDR3 region: CAISESEGGFEKLFF. The CDR3 DNA is TGTGCCATCAGTGAGTCGGAGGGAGGGTTCGAAAAACTGTTTTTT. This chain uses TRBV10-3 with TRBJ1-4; D gene ambiguous. Germline CDR1 is ENHRY and CDR2 is SYGVKD. Trimming left V 0 bases short and J 8 bases short, with 13 bases between. The CDR3 has 15 amino acids.

J is TRBJ2-5 and V is TRBV13; maybe TRBD2 (6 bases). Trimming pared 2 bases from V and 1 base from J, leaving 11 bases between. The germline V gene encodes CDR1 PRHDT and CDR2 FYEKMQ (reference sequence). The CDR3 loop spans 15 amino acids. CDR3 protein: CASSLFGGTQETQYF. The CDR3 DNA reads TGTGCCAGCAGCTTATTTGGGGGGACCCAAGAGACCCAGTACTTC.

The chain combines TRBV11-3 with TRBJ2-7; maybe TRBD2 (5 bases). Trimming removed 3 bases from V and 7 bases from J, with 10 bases in between. This CDR3 contains 12 residues. Germline loops: CDR1 SGHNT, CDR2 YENEEA. The CDR3 reads CASSFRGAEQYF. DNA of the CDR3: TGTGCCAGCAGCTTCCGGGGAGCTGAGCAGTACTTC.

The chain employs TRBV28 and TRBJ1-3; 7 bases are a match to TRBD1. J lost 4 bases, V lost 2 bases, and 8 bases had no gene match. The CDR3 sequence is 16 residues long. Germline V gene data show CDR1 as MDHEN and CDR2 as SYDVKM. The CDR3 bases are TGTGCCAGCAGTTTAGTCGAGGGGGCGCCGGGAAACACCATATATTTT. Translating gives CASSLVEGAPGNTIYF.

The CDR3 sequence is CASSPLTGNYGYTF. The CDR3, as DNA: TGTGCCAGCAGTCCGTTGACAGGGAACTATGGCTACACCTTC. The V and J genes are TRBV28 and TRBJ1-2, with 7 nucleotides matching TRBD1. The CDR3 runs to 14 residues. Looked up from germline, CDR1 is MDHEN and CDR2 is SYDVKM. The junction had 5 bases not matched to a gene; V was cut back by 5 bases and J by 2 bases.

A remark on this clone: One junction end does not reproduce the germline sequence, and a read error may be involved. The chain carries TRBV29-1 and TRBJ2-6, with a possible D match to TRBD1 (5 bases). The CDR3 extends over 16 amino acids. Per germline, CDR1 SQVTM and CDR2 ANQGSEA. Written as DNA, the CDR3 is TGCAGCGTTGAAGATACAGGTGCCTCTGGGACCAACGTCCTGACTTTC. It translates to CSVEDTGASGTNVLTF.

The chain carries TRBV2 and TRBJ2-7; 7 nucleotides agree with TRBD1. Unmatched junction bases numbered 10, after V lost 10 bases and J lost 1 base. The CDR3 has 14 residues. Germline V CDR1 and CDR2: SNHLY, FYNNEI. The CDR3 loop is CATTKQGLSYEQYF. The CDR3 DNA sequence: TGTGCCACCACCAAACAGGGGTTGTCCTACGAGCAGTACTTC.

The chain couples TRBV28 to TRBJ1-3; no definite D call. V was shortened by 3 bases and J by 0 bases, with 9 bases between the two germline ends. The germline V gene encodes CDR1 MDHEN and CDR2 SYDVKM. This CDR3 spans 15 amino acids. The CDR3 DNA reads TGTGCCAGCAGTTTTCGGCGGGGCTCTGGAAACACCATATATTTT. This codes for CASSFRRGSGNTIYF.

J is TRBJ1-5 and V is TRBV7-9; a possible D gene is TRBD1 (5 bases). The V gene's germline CDR1 is SEHNR and CDR2 FQNEAQ (reference sequence). The V and J ends lost 4 bases and 4 bases respectively, with 11 bases between them. CDR3 length: 14 amino acids. CDR3: CASSSDMTNQPQHF. CDR3 bases: TGTGCCAGCAGCTCGGACATGACGAATCAGCCCCAGCATTTT.

This chain connects TRBV18 to TRBJ2-5, with 7 bases fitting TRBD2. This CDR3 spans 14 amino acids. Germline values: CDR1 KGHSH, CDR2 LQKENI. V shed 3 bases, J shed 4 bases, and the junction held 5 bases outside the gene matches. The CDR3 spells CASSPGLVRETQYF. The CDR3 region has the DNA TGTGCCAGCTCACCCGGACTAGTTCGAGAGACCCAGTACTTC.

The V and J genes are TRBV10-2 and TRBJ2-7, with 8 bases fitting TRBD1. CDR1 is WSHSY, CDR2 SAAADI, per germline. The CDR3 has 17 residues. Trimming took 4 bases from V and 4 from J; bases not matched to a gene: 15. The CDR3 spells CASSGPLTGATLYEQYF. The CDR3 coding sequence is TGCGCCAGCAGTGGCCCACTGACAGGGGCGACGTTATACGAGCAGTACTTC.